Below are 12 T cell receptor beta chains sequenced from a single sample in a study of T cell changes during pregnancy in multiple sclerosis. Measured with immunoSEQ multiplex PCR; TCRdb has only the in-frame clones, and not every one. Counted here are 90,000 to 120,000 clones, just under 95% occurring once; the ten biggest clones make up 0.78%. Here the sequenced sample was peripheral blood, taken in the third trimester of pregnancy. Source of these receptors: a female donor in good health, enrolled as a control in a pregnancy study.

This rearrangement joins TRBV5-6 to TRBJ2-7, with D perhaps matching TRBD1 (5 bases). The V and J ends lost 0 bases and 0 bases respectively, with 10 bases between them. The length of the CDR3 is 15 residues. Germline-derived CDR1 and CDR2 are SGHDT and YYEEEE. In DNA, the CDR3 is TGTGCCAGCAGCTTGGGGACAAGGGTCTCCTACGAGCAGTACTTC. This codes for CASSLGTRVSYEQYF. Full variable domain (outside the CDR3, taken from reference TRBV5-6 and TRBJ2-7): DAGVTQSPTHLIKTRGQQVTLRCSPKSGHDTVSWYQQALGQGPQFIFQYYEEEERQRGNFPDRFSGHQFPNYSSELNVNALLLGDSALYLCASSLGTRVSYEQYFGPGTRLTVT.

CDR3 DNA sequence: TGTGCCTGGAATCCTAACAGGGGATCGTCAGGGGGGCGCGAGCAGTTCTTC. As protein: CAWNPNRGSSGGREQFF. This rearrangement joins TRBV30 to TRBJ2-1; D is perhaps TRBD1 (7 bases). Germline CDR1 reads GTSNPN; CDR2 reads SVGIG (reference sequence). The germline V and J ends were trimmed by 4 bases and 10 bases, with 29 bases remaining between them. The CDR3 runs 17 residues.

The CDR3 sequence is CASSSTRDGTGGELFF. The CDR3 coding sequence is TGTGCCAGCAGCTCGACTCGGGACGGGACTGGCGGGGAGCTGTTTTTT. The V call is TRBV7-3, the J call TRBJ2-2; TRBD2 might be the D (6 bases). In germline, CDR1 is SGHTA, CDR2 FQGTGA. This CDR3 region has 16 residues. Trimming took off 4 bases at V and 7 bases at J, with 19 bases between the two ends.

This rearrangement joins TRBV6-5 to TRBJ1-2; TRBD1 agrees at 8 bases. Germline CDR1 and CDR2: MNHEY and SVGAGI. With V trimmed by 4 bases and J by 3 bases, 10 bases remained unmatched. CDR3 length: 16 amino acids. The CDR3 here is CASSSPLTGDDYGYTF. CDR3 DNA: TGTGCCAGCAGTTCCCCTTTGACAGGGGATGACTATGGCTACACCTTC.

This clone was recorded once. V is TRBV7-2 and J is TRBJ2-2; 12 bases are shared with TRBD2. The length of the CDR3 is 17 residues. The germline CDR1 and CDR2 sequences are SGHTA and FQGNSA. The ends lost 0 bases at V and 5 bases at J; junction bases unmatched: 4. The CDR3 loop is CASSLAQLAGGTGELFF. In DNA form, the CDR3 reads TGTGCCAGCAGCTTAGCGCAGCTAGCGGGGGGGACCGGGGAGCTGTTTTTT. Variable domain in full (rest from reference TRBV7-2 and TRBJ2-2): GAGVSQSPSNKVTEKGKDVELRCDPISGHTALYWYRQSLGQGLEFLIYFQGNSAPDKSGLPSDRFSAERTGGSVSTLTIQRTQQEDSAVYLCASSLAQLAGGTGELFFGEGSRLTVL.

The chain employs TRBV13 and TRBJ2-2; D uncertain. The CDR3 length is 11 residues. V dropped 5 bases and J dropped 7 bases, with 5 bases sitting between them. The V gene's germline CDR1 is PRHDT and CDR2 FYEKMQ (reference sequence). As DNA, the CDR3 is TGTGCCAGCAGCGTCATCGGGGAGCTGTTTTTT. Its translation is CASSVIGELFF. The entire variable domain, with the rest obtained from reference TRBV13 and TRBJ2-2, is as follows: AAGVIQSPRHLIKEKRETATLKCYPIPRHDTVYWYQQGPGQDPQFLISFYEKMQSDKGSIPDRFSAQQFSDYHSELNMSSLELGDSALYFCASSVIGELFFGEGSRLTVL.

The V call is TRBV6-5, the J call TRBJ2-1; TRBD2 might be the D (5 bases). This CDR3 has 11 amino acids. CDR1 is MNHEY, CDR2 SVGAGI, per germline. V was cut by 4 bases and J by 13 bases, with 11 bases left in between. CDR3 coding DNA: TGTGCCAGCAGTTCCCGAGGGATTCAGTTCTTC. Encoded protein: CASSSRGIQFF.

The chain is built from TRBV13 and TRBJ2-5, with TRBD1 matching over 8 bases. This CDR3 has 14 amino acids. V shed 5 bases, J shed 6 bases, and the junction held 8 bases outside the gene matches. Per germline, CDR1 PRHDT and CDR2 FYEKMQ (reference sequence). CDR3 loop: CASSPRQGSQTQYF. CDR3 sequence (DNA): TGTGCCAGCAGCCCGAGACAGGGGAGTCAGACCCAGTACTTC.

CDR3 sequence (DNA): TGTGCCAGTAGTATTGGGACAGGGGGCGCCTTGACGTACGAGCAGTACTTC. Protein sequence: CASSIGTGGALTYEQYF. The chain carries TRBV19 and TRBJ2-7, with 12 bases that match TRBD1. Germline CDR1 LNHDA, CDR2 SQIVND (reference sequence). The CDR3 is 17 residues long. V dropped 3 bases and J dropped 4; count of bases not matched to a gene: 10. The entire variable domain, with the rest obtained from reference TRBV19 and TRBJ2-7, is as follows: DGGITQSPKYLFRKEGQNVTLSCEQNLNHDAMYWYRQDPGQGLRLIYYSQIVNDFQKGDIAEGYSVSREKKESFPLTVTSAQKNPTAFYLCASSIGTGGALTYEQYFGPGTRLTVT.

This chain uses TRBV4-3 with TRBJ2-1; 10 bases line up with TRBD2. The germline CDR1 and CDR2 sequences are LGHNA and YSLEER. The length of the CDR3 is 16 residues. With 1 base clipped from V and 4 bases from J, the junction kept 4 bases outside the gene matches. CDR3 protein: CASSQGNSGGYNEQFF. The CDR3 bases are TGCGCCAGCAGCCAAGGAAATAGCGGGGGGTACAATGAGCAGTTCTTC.

The gene calls are TRBV4-2 and TRBJ1-2; 8 nucleotides align to TRBD1. This CDR3 has 14 amino acids. With V trimmed by 4 bases and J by 2 bases, 3 bases remained unmatched. CDR1 and CDR2 from the germline V gene are LGHNA and YNFKEQ. CDR3 in DNA: TGTGCCAGCAGCCTAGCAGGGGGCAACTATGGCTACACCTTC. This gives the protein CASSLAGGNYGYTF.

J is TRBJ2-1 and V is TRBV7-9; 10 bases line up with TRBD2. Unmatched junction bases numbered 11, after V lost 4 bases and J lost 8 bases. This CDR3 spans 16 amino acids. Germline V gives CDR1 SEHNR, CDR2 FQNEAQ (reference sequence). The CDR3 coding sequence is TGTGCCAGCAGCTCAGCTAGCGGGGGCCGGGTCTATGAGCAGTTCTTC. Residues: CASSSASGGRVYEQFF. The complete variable domain, with remaining parts taken from reference TRBV7-9 and TRBJ2-1, reads DTGVSQNPRHKITKRGQNVTFRCDPISEHNRLYWYRQTLGQGPEFLTYFQNEAQLEKSRLLSDRFSAERPKGSFSTLEIQRTEQGDSAMYLCASSSASGGRVYEQFFGPGTRLTVL.